The rows below give T cell receptor beta chains drawn from one sample of a study of follicular helper T cells after annual influenza vaccination. The repertoire was sequenced with immunoSEQ multiplex PCR; TCRdb's copy has only in-frame clones and lacks some. Altogether approximately 9,300 clones are present, around 90% being singletons, with the ten largest covering 0.45% to 0.5%. The sample consisted of CXCR5+ CD38- circulating T follicular helper cells from blood, taken on the day of influenza vaccination. The receptors derive from an adult who received the influenza vaccine. The CDR3 runs from the conserved cysteine through the conserved F or W. A D gene is named only where the DNA matches it firmly. Only part of the rows carry a size: once, few, many, or a class if the clone is expanded.

v_gene,abundance,d_gene,j_gene,CDR3aa,CDR3nt
TRBV7-2,-,-,TRBJ2-3,CASSSTRSDTQYF,TGTGCCAGCAGCTCGACTCGTTCAGATACGCAGTATTTT
TRBV12-5,-,TRBD1,TRBJ2-3,CASAPRGTGDITDTQYF,TGTGCTAGTGCTCCCCGGGGGACAGGGGACATCACAGATACGCAGTATTTT
TRBV15,-,TRBD2,TRBJ2-1,CATSRDRGPSGGAWNEQFF,TGTGCCACCAGCAGAGATCGAGGCCCTAGCGGGGGGGCCTGGAATGAGCAGTTCTTC
TRBV4-2,-,-,TRBJ1-2,CASSQELRMNYGYTF,TGTGCCAGCAGCCAAGAACTTAGGATGAACTATGGCTACACCTTC
TRBV7-2,-,-,TRBJ2-3,CASSQIAETNTQYF,TGTGCCAGCAGCCAAATAGCGGAGACCAATACGCAGTATTTT
TRBV2,-,TRBD1,TRBJ1-1,CASSKDRTTEAFF,TGTGCCAGCAGTAAGGACAGGACCACTGAAGCTTTCTTT
TRBV5-1,-,-,TRBJ1-6,CASSLEDIDNSPLHF,TGCGCCAGCAGCTTGGAAGATATAGATAATTCACCCCTCCACTTT
TRBV6-1,-,-,TRBJ1-4,CASSGFVGMDKAKLFF,TGTGCCAGCAGTGGGTTCGTGGGGATGGATAAGGCGAAACTGTTTTTT
TRBV7-2,few,-,TRBJ1-2,CASSLARPLRNGYTF,TGTGCCAGCAGCTTAGCGCGGCCTCTACGTAACGGCTACACCTTC
TRBV2,once,-,TRBJ2-7,CASSVNPPGREESYEQYF,TGTGCCAGCAGTGTAAATCCCCCGGGAAGGGAAGAGTCCTACGAGCAGTACTTC
TRBV6-4,-,-,TRBJ1-2,CATGANYGYTF,TGTGCCACAGGGGCTAACTATGGCTACACCTTC
TRBV5-6,-,-,TRBJ1-1,CASSLPGAGGNEAFF,TGTGCCAGCAGCTTGCCCGGGGCCGGGGGGAATGAAGCTTTCTTT
TRBV28,once,-,TRBJ1-6,CASSLGGTDNSPLHF,TGTGCCAGCAGTTTAGGGGGCACGGATAATTCACCCCTCCACTTT
TRBV6-1,once,TRBD1,TRBJ2-1,CASRSPGQGGYEQFF,TGTGCCAGCAGGAGCCCGGGACAGGGAGGGTATGAGCAGTTCTTC
TRBV19,-,TRBD2,TRBJ2-7,CASSIGGSMDEQYF,TGTGCCAGTAGTATCGGGGGGAGTATGGACGAGCAGTACTTC
TRBV15,once,-,TRBJ1-1,CATSREQRANTEAFF,TGTGCCACCAGCAGAGAACAACGAGCGAACACTGAAGCTTTCTTT
TRBV4-3,once,TRBD1,TRBJ2-7,CASSQDVPRGQGVWYEQYF,TGCGCCAGCAGCCAAGATGTCCCGCGGGGACAGGGGGTATGGTACGAGCAGTACTTC
TRBV5-1,-,TRBD1,TRBJ1-5,CASSPSGGDQPQHF,TGCGCCAGCAGCCCCTCAGGGGGTGATCAGCCCCAGCATTTT
TRBV6-6,-,-,TRBJ1-3,CASSRSGNTIYF,TGTGCCAGTTCCCGTTCTGGAAACACCATATATTTT
TRBV7-2,-,-,TRBJ2-1,CASSFWADNEQFF,TGTGCCAGCAGCTTTTGGGCCGACAATGAGCAGTTCTTC
TRBV5-1,-,TRBD1,TRBJ2-5,CASSLDRGSAQETQYF,TGCGCCAGCAGCTTGGACAGGGGTTCCGCTCAAGAGACCCAGTACTTC
TRBV6-6,-,TRBD1,TRBJ1-4,CASSPSTGGEKLFF,TGTGCCAGCAGTCCATCGACAGGGGGTGAAAAACTGTTTTTT
TRBV5-1,few,TRBD1,TRBJ2-2,CASSWGDRDNTGELFF,TGCGCCAGCAGCTGGGGGGACAGGGACAACACCGGGGAGCTGTTTTTT
TRBV9,-,TRBD2,TRBJ2-2,CASSVELAGTGELFF,TGTGCCAGCAGCGTAGAACTAGCGGGCACCGGGGAGCTGTTTTTT
TRBV6-5,-,TRBD2,TRBJ2-7,CASSYSRAGGGYEQYF,TGTGCCAGCAGTTACTCGAGAGCGGGGGGGGGCTACGAGCAGTACTTC
TRBV29-1,-,-,TRBJ1-5,CSTIDGVEDQPQHF,TGCAGCACTATTGATGGGGTCGAGGATCAGCCCCAGCATTTT
TRBV5-1,-,-,TRBJ1-2,CASSLYGADYGYTF,TGCGCCAGCAGCTTGTATGGGGCAGACTATGGCTACACCTTC
TRBV5-1,-,-,TRBJ1-1,CASSLGVSTEAFF,TGCGCCAGCAGCTTAGGGGTTTCCACTGAAGCTTTCTTT
TRBV2,-,-,TRBJ2-6,CASTLQGSAGANVLTF,TGTGCCAGCACCTTACAGGGAAGCGCTGGGGCCAACGTCCTGACTTTC
TRBV5-1,-,-,TRBJ2-7,CASYEQGLSYEQYF,TGCGCCAGCTATGAACAGGGCCTCTCCTACGAGCAGTACTTC
TRBV19,-,TRBD1,TRBJ1-3,CASSRGGSGNTIYF,TGTGCCAGTAGCAGGGGGGGCTCTGGAAACACCATATATTTT
TRBV6-6,-,TRBD1,TRBJ1-6,CASRQGVNSPLHF,TGTGCCAGCAGGCAGGGGGTCAATTCACCCCTCCACTTT
TRBV6-5,-,-,TRBJ2-7,CASSYSGFYEQYF,TGTGCCAGCAGTTACTCGGGATTCTACGAGCAGTACTTC
TRBV14,-,-,TRBJ2-7,CASSQVKEQYF,TGTGCCAGCAGCCAAGTTAAGGAGCAGTACTTC
TRBV9,-,-,TRBJ2-7,CASSVDGAGSVTSYEQYF,TGTGCCAGCAGCGTAGATGGGGCTGGGTCGGTAACCTCCTACGAGCAGTACTTC
TRBV5-1,-,-,TRBJ1-4,CASSLTDQNEKLFF,TGCGCCAGCAGCTTAACAGACCAGAATGAAAAACTGTTTTTT
TRBV5-4,-,-,TRBJ1-3,CASSLEPTDQGEF,TGTGCCAGCAGCTTAGAGCCAACGGACCAGGGTGAGTTT
TRBV5-1,few,-,TRBJ1-4,CASSLGQREKLFF,TGCGCCAGCAGCTTGGGGCAGCGTGAAAAACTGTTTTTT
TRBV11-2,-,TRBD1,TRBJ1-1,CASSMTGDNTEAFF,TGTGCCAGCAGCATGACAGGGGATAACACTGAAGCTTTCTTT
TRBV27,-,-,TRBJ1-6,CASSPPWTPNSPLHF,TGTGCCAGCAGTCCTCCTTGGACCCCCAATTCACCCCTCCACTTT
TRBV25-1,-,-,TRBJ1-2,CASSEGGSGYTF,TGTGCCAGCAGTGAAGGGGGTAGCGGCTACACCTTC
TRBV11-1,-,-,TRBJ1-1,CASSLGSSLIMNTEAFF,TGTGCCAGCAGCTTAGGAAGTTCCCTGATTATGAACACTGAAGCTTTCTTT
TRBV2,-,TRBD1,TRBJ1-3,CASSAGQVSGNTIYF,TGTGCCAGCAGTGCGGGACAGGTCTCTGGAAACACCATATATTTT
TRBV18,-,-,TRBJ2-7,CASAPLQGGNEQYF,TGTGCCAGCGCACCCCTACAGGGCGGGAACGAGCAGTACTTC
TRBV5-1,-,-,TRBJ1-1,CASSFTTPGTEAFF,TGCGCCAGCAGCTTTACGACCCCAGGCACTGAAGCTTTCTTT
TRBV2,few,-,TRBJ2-7,CASSEGGWFEQYF,TGTGCCAGCAGTGAAGGGGGGTGGTTCGAGCAGTACTTC